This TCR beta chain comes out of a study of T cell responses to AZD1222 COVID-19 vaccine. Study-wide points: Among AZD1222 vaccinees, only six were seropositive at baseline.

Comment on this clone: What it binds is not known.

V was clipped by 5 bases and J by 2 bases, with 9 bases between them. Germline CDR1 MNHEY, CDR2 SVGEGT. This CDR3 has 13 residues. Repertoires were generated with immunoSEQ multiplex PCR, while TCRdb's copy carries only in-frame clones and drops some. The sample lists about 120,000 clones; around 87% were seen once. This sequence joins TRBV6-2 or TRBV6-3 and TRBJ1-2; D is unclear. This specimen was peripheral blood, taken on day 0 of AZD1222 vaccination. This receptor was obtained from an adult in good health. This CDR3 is CASSPVGNYGYTF. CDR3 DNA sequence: TGTGCCAGCAGTCCCGTTGGGAACTATGGCTACACCTTC.